The 30 T cell receptor beta chains below were found in one sample sequenced in a study of cytotoxic CD8 clonotypes in ibrutinib-treated CLL. The method was immunoSEQ multiplex PCR; TCRdb's version includes in-frame clones alone and lacks a portion of them. The sample yields about 68,000 clones, roughly 72% seen once. The sample was PBMCs, taken after 12 months of ibrutinib treatment. The receptor source for this set is a human donor with chronic lymphocytic leukemia.

The chain couples TRBV7-8 to TRBJ2-6; 10 bases are shared with TRBD1. Germline V CDR1 and CDR2: SGHVS, FQNEAQ. This CDR3 is built from 17 residues. Losses at the gene ends were 6 bases for V and 0 bases for J; bases not matched to a gene: 5. The CDR3 DNA follows: TGTGCCAGCAGGGTTGGGACAGGGGTCTCTGGGGCCAACGTCCTGACTTTC. It is translated as CASRVGTGVSGANVLTF.

This clone was observed a single time. The chain joins TRBV6-6 to TRBJ2-7; TRBD2 might be the D (6 bases). From germline, CDR1 is MNHNY and CDR2 SVGAGI (reference sequence). The CDR3 extends over 15 amino acids. Trimming pared 2 bases from V and 3 bases from J, leaving 14 bases between. This CDR3 is CASSYLPGEGYEQYF. The CDR3 DNA reads as TGTGCCAGCAGTTACCTGCCGGGAGAGGGCTACGAGCAGTACTTC.

The rearrangement uses TRBV9 and TRBJ2-1; tentative D call: TRBD2 (6 bases). Germline V CDR1 and CDR2: SGDLS, YYNGEE. V lost 1 base and J lost 4, with 18 bases in between. The CDR3 totals 17 residues. CDR3 bases: TGTGCCAGCAGCGTAAACCCCGGGCGGGACTTTTACAATGAGCAGTTCTTC. Its translation: CASSVNPGRDFYNEQFF.

V gene TRBV6-5 combines with J gene TRBJ2-7; D possibly corresponds to TRBD2 (6 bases). V was trimmed by 6 bases and J by 1 base, leaving 13 bases between them. CDR1 is MNHEY, CDR2 SVGAGI, per germline. The CDR3 runs to 14 residues. The chain's CDR3 is CASSPRGKSYEQYF. CDR3 DNA: TGTGCCAGCAGCCCCCGGGGGAAGTCCTACGAGCAGTACTTC.

This clone was counted a few times. V and J are TRBV19 and TRBJ2-1; 8 bases match TRBD1. CDR1 and CDR2 (germline): LNHDA, SQIVND (reference sequence). The CDR3 contains 15 residues. After removal of 2 bases from V and 8 bases from J, the junction contained 8 bases not matched to a gene. The CDR3 DNA is TGTGCCAGTAGTATATGGCAGGGGGCAAGGGATGAGCAGTTCTTC. This codes for CASSIWQGARDEQFF.

The V gene is TRBV5-6, the J gene TRBJ2-7; possible D gene TRBD1, 5 bases. The CDR3 totals 13 residues. Trimming removed 2 bases at V and 3 bases at J, with 9 bases between. The V gene's germline CDR1 is SGHDT and CDR2 YYEEEE. This CDR3 reads CASSLGHYYEQYF. CDR3 nucleotide sequence: TGTGCCAGCAGCTTAGGACACTACTACGAGCAGTACTTC.

This clone was detected once. The chain has TRBV7-9 and TRBJ2-3; unclear D gene. Trimming pared 5 bases from V and 3 bases from J, leaving 21 bases between. This CDR3 spans 17 amino acids. The germline V gene encodes CDR1 SEHNR and CDR2 FQNEAQ (reference sequence). CDR3 in DNA: TGTGCCAGCAGCGAGTCCCAACCGGGTCAGAGAACAGATACGCAGTATTTT. Protein sequence: CASSESQPGQRTDTQYF.

This rearrangement joins TRBV5-1 to TRBJ2-3, with a possible D match to TRBD1 (6 bases). CDR1 and CDR2 from the germline V gene are SGHRS and YFSETQ. The CDR3 runs 12 residues. The ends were cut back, 4 bases at V and 6 bases at J, with 9 bases in the middle. The CDR3 loop is CASSPTGDTQYF. CDR3 sequence (DNA): TGCGCCAGCAGCCCCACAGGGGATACGCAGTATTTT.

This clone appeared a few times. The CDR3 region has the DNA TGCGCCAGCAGCCCTGGACAGCTGGTGACTGAAGCTTTCTTT. Its protein is CASSPGQLVTEAFF. The J gene is TRBJ1-1, the V gene TRBV4-1, with a tentative D call TRBD1 (6 bases). Trimming removed 4 bases from V and 5 bases from J, with 14 bases in between. Per germline, CDR1 MGHRA and CDR2 YSYEKL. CDR3 length: 14 residues.

J is TRBJ2-5 and V is TRBV4-1; 11 nucleotides line up with TRBD2. The CDR3 consists of 17 residues. Looked up from germline, CDR1 is MGHRA and CDR2 is YSYEKL. V shed 4 bases and J 3 bases; nucleotides not matched to a gene: 10. CDR3 residues: CASSRNFLAGGKETQYF. The CDR3 nucleotides read TGCGCCAGCAGCCGAAACTTTCTAGCGGGGGGAAAAGAGACCCAGTACTTC.

As for this clone: Other DNA sequences in the sample encode the same CDR3. The V and J genes are TRBV20-1 and TRBJ2-5; D is unresolved. The length of the CDR3 is 11 residues. Germline V gene lookup returns CDR1 DFQATT and CDR2 SNEGSKA (reference sequence). The V end lost 1 base, the J end lost 5 bases, and 5 bases lay between the germline ends. CDR3 protein: CSARVGETQYF. The CDR3 nucleotides read TGCAGTGCTAGAGTCGGGGAGACCCAGTACTTC.

A word on this clone: At one boundary the junction diverges from the germline segment, which might be a read error. This sequence joins TRBV6-5 and TRBJ2-7; 12 bases fit TRBD1. The CDR3 loop spans 13 amino acids. Germline V gene data show CDR1 as MNHEY and CDR2 as SVGAGI. CDR3 coding DNA: TGTGCCAGCAGTTACTCACGGGGGGACAGGGGGCACTTC. Translated, it gives CASSYSRGDRGHF.

This rearrangement joins TRBV30 to TRBJ2-7, with TRBD1 identical over 9 bases. This CDR3 region has 14 residues. With V trimmed by 2 bases and J by 3 bases, 5 bases remained unmatched. Germline V gene lookup returns CDR1 GTSNPN and CDR2 SVGIG (reference sequence). CDR3 residues: CAWSPGQGFYEQYF. The CDR3 coding sequence is TGTGCCTGGAGTCCGGGACAGGGTTTCTACGAGCAGTACTTC.

This clone turned up a few times. The genes are TRBV10-3 and TRBJ1-5; possibly TRBD1 for D (5 bases). CDR3 length: 14 residues. V dropped 3 bases and J dropped 5 bases, with 11 bases sitting between them. Germline-derived CDR1 and CDR2 are ENHRY and SYGVKD. CDR3 region: CAISDPGPYQPQHF. The CDR3 nucleotides read TGTGCCATCAGTGATCCGGGGCCCTATCAGCCCCAGCATTTT.

There are many counts of this clone. V usage is TRBV19 and J usage is TRBJ1-2, with D possibly TRBD1 on 5 matching bases. This CDR3 is 14 amino acids long. Germline CDR1 LNHDA, CDR2 SQIVND (reference sequence). V lost 5 bases to trimming and J lost 6 bases, with 16 bases between them. CDR3 DNA: TGTGCCAGTAGTCCCGGGGGGATAACGAATGGCTACACCTTC. Its translation is CASSPGGITNGYTF.

This chain links TRBV19 with TRBJ2-2, with D perhaps given as TRBD1 or TRBD2 (5 bases each). Germline assignment: CDR1 LNHDA and CDR2 SQIVND (reference sequence). This CDR3 comprises 15 residues. Trimming took off 7 bases at V and 9 bases at J, with 21 bases between the two ends. The CDR3 sequence is CASTADTARGRELFF. Written as DNA, the CDR3 is TGTGCCAGTACCGCCGACACCGCGAGGGGCCGGGAGCTGTTTTTT.

V gene TRBV7-6 combines with J gene TRBJ2-2, with D uncertain. Germline V gene sequence: CDR1 SGHVS, CDR2 FNYEAQ. V was pared by 1 base and J by 0 bases, with 9 bases between. The CDR3 extends over 16 amino acids. CDR3: CASSLVWRTNTGELFF. Written as DNA, the CDR3 is TGTGCCAGCAGCTTAGTTTGGCGGACGAACACCGGGGAGCTGTTTTTT.

The chain has TRBV27 and TRBJ2-5; D is undetermined. The germline CDR1 and CDR2 sequences are MNHEY and SMNVEV (reference sequence). CDR3 length: 14 residues. Trimming left V 1 base short and J 1 base short, with 7 bases between. The CDR3 here is CASSLYGPQETQYF. The DNA for the CDR3 is TGTGCCAGCAGTTTATATGGGCCCCAAGAGACCCAGTACTTC.

There are a few counts of this clone. The V gene is TRBV18, the J gene TRBJ2-3; D gene uncertain. From germline, CDR1 is KGHSH and CDR2 LQKENI. The V gene lost 0 bases and the J gene lost 3 bases, with 4 bases spanning the gap. The length of the CDR3 is 13 residues. Here the CDR3 DNA reads TGTGCCAGCTCACCACCGGGAACAGATACGCAGTATTTT. This translates into CASSPPGTDTQYF.

The V gene is TRBV7-9, the J gene TRBJ2-5; D uncertain. V was clipped by 4 bases and J by 5 bases, with 11 bases between them. This CDR3 comprises 13 residues. Looked up from germline, CDR1 is SEHNR and CDR2 is FQNEAQ (reference sequence). In DNA, the CDR3 is TGTGCCAGCAGCTCTTCAAACTGGGAGACCCAGTACTTC. Translating gives CASSSSNWETQYF.

The V call is TRBV5-1, the J call TRBJ2-7; 11 bases align to TRBD1. Losses at the gene ends were 2 bases for V and 1 base for J; bases not matched to a gene: 2. There are 15 residues in the CDR3. CDR1 SGHRS and CDR2 YFSETQ come from the germline V gene. The CDR3 DNA reads as TGCGCCAGCAGCTTCGGGACAGGGGGTTCCTACGAGCAGTACTTC. Its translation is CASSFGTGGSYEQYF.

The chain recombines TRBV28 with TRBJ2-7, with 12 bases aligning to TRBD2. Germline V CDR1 and CDR2: MDHEN, SYDVKM. The CDR3 contains 16 residues. V was pared by 2 bases and J by 3 bases, with 5 bases of the junction left unmatched. The DNA of the CDR3 is TGTGCCAGCAGTTTACCAGGACTAGCGGGGAGCTACGAGCAGTACTTC. This codes for CASSLPGLAGSYEQYF.

The chain carries TRBV6-4 and TRBJ1-1; TRBD1 might be the D (5 bases). The CDR3 is 13 residues long. Looked up from germline, CDR1 is MRHNA and CDR2 is SNTAGT. V lost 4 bases to trimming and J lost 5 bases, with 11 bases between them. In DNA, the CDR3 is TGTGCCAGCAGTGCCGGGACGGCTACTGAAGCTTTCTTT. It translates to CASSAGTATEAFF.

The chain has TRBV4-3 and TRBJ2-1; D is tentatively TRBD1 or TRBD2 (6 bases each). The CDR3 totals 14 residues. V shed 0 bases and J shed 12 bases, with 15 bases lying between them. Germline V lookup: CDR1 LGHNA, CDR2 YSLEER. CDR3 region: CASSQDIGGRVQFF. CDR3 in DNA: TGCGCCAGCAGCCAAGATATCGGGGGCAGGGTGCAGTTCTTC.

This clone was counted once. Its ends do not fully match the called genes, so a read error is possible. The CDR3 DNA follows: TGTGCCAGCAGTAACTCCGGGACAGGGGGCGATGAGCAGTTCTTC. Encoded protein: CASSNSGTGGDEQFF. The chain is built from TRBV6-5 and TRBJ2-1; 12 bases are a match to TRBD1. CDR3 length equals 15 residues. Germline-derived CDR1 and CDR2 are MNHEY and SVGAGI.

This clone is medium-sized. The V and J genes are TRBV4-3 and TRBJ1-2, with no clear D. CDR1 and CDR2 from the germline V gene are LGHNA and YSLEER. The CDR3 consists of 15 residues. V dropped 0 bases and J dropped 6 bases, with 14 bases sitting between them. CDR3 sequence reads: CASSQDGLRHNGYTF. In nucleotides, the CDR3 is TGCGCCAGCAGCCAAGATGGGTTGCGGCACAATGGCTACACCTTC.

Only a few counts were recorded for this clone. The genes are TRBV30 and TRBJ2-2, with D tentatively TRBD2 (5 bases). V was pared by 0 bases and J by 7 bases, with 9 bases between. Germline loops: CDR1 GTSNPN, CDR2 SVGIG (reference sequence). CDR3 length: 13 residues. The CDR3 DNA reads TGTGCCTGGAGTGTACTAGTGGGCGGGGAGCTGTTTTTT. Translation gives CAWSVLVGGELFF.

This clone appeared once. This rearrangement joins TRBV7-2 to TRBJ2-7, with 9 bases that match TRBD2. Germline V gene sequence: CDR1 SGHTA, CDR2 FQGNSA. There are 16 residues in the CDR3. The J segment lost 2 bases and the V segment lost 5 bases, leaving 10 bases of the junction unmatched. DNA for the CDR3: TGTGCCAGCAGCCTAATAGCGGGGGACCTTACCTACGAGCAGTACTTC. It yields the protein CASSLIAGDLTYEQYF.

The chain links TRBV19 to TRBJ1-2, with TRBD1 matching 7 bases. V was clipped by 4 bases and J by 3 bases; unmatched bases: 5. The CDR3 has 14 amino acids. Germline V gives CDR1 LNHDA, CDR2 SQIVND (reference sequence). CDR3: CASSRLGTDYGYTF. The CDR3 nucleotides read TGTGCCAGTAGTAGGTTGGGGACAGACTATGGCTACACCTTC. The full variable domain, its missing parts supplied by reference TRBV19 and TRBJ1-2, is DGGITQSPKYLFRKEGQNVTLSCEQNLNHDAMYWYRQDPGQGLRLIYYSQIVNDFQKGDIAEGYSVSREKKESFPLTVTSAQKNPTAFYLCASSRLGTDYGYTFGSGTRLTVV.

V gene TRBV2 combines with J gene TRBJ1-4, with a possible D match to TRBD1 (5 bases). The V gene lost 6 bases and the J gene lost 5 bases, with 16 bases spanning the gap. The germline gives CDR1 SNHLY, CDR2 FYNNEI. CDR3 length: 15 amino acids. The CDR3 reads CASRPDRSPNEKLFF. Written as DNA, the CDR3 is TGTGCCAGCAGACCCGACAGATCCCCGAATGAAAAACTGTTTTTT. Full variable domain (rest looked up from reference TRBV2 and TRBJ1-4): EPEVTQTPSHQVTQMGQEVILRCVPISNHLYFYWYRQILGQKVEFLVSFYNNEISEKSEIFDDQFSVERPDGSNFTLKIRSTKLEDSAMYFCASRPDRSPNEKLFFGSGTQLSVL.